The source of this T cell receptor beta chain is a study of beta chain features in type 1 diabetes. The sequenced template was cDNA made from the entire isolated RNA. Sequencing used immunoSEQ multiplex PCR; TCRdb keeps in-frame clones, though not all of them. Found here are 600,000 to 700,000 clones, over 10% of them singletons; the top ten hold roughly 0.11%. CD4+ naive, central memory, regulatory and stem cell-like memory subsets were isolated by sorting on CD45RO/CCR7/CD25/CD127/CD95/CD27. Germline loops: CDR1 LNHDA, CDR2 SQIVND (reference sequence). Trimming left V 5 bases short and J 3 bases short, with 11 bases between. The CDR3 is 13 amino acids. This clone turned up a few times. Its antigen is still unknown. Study conclusions and caveats: Moderately but significantly shorter TCRB CDR3s were found in Type 1 diabetes patients in all four CD4+ subsets.

Sequenced input: naive CD4+ T cells from blood. This clonotype was obtained from a man aged 25 to 40 with type 1 diabetes. The rearrangement joins TRBV19 to TRBJ2-7; D is unclear. The CDR3: CASSGYGGYEQYF. In nucleotides, the CDR3 is TGTGCCAGTAGTGGATACGGCGGCTACGAGCAGTACTTC.